This TCR beta chain was obtained from a study of breast tumors, draining lymph nodes, adjacent tissues. Breast cancer patients provided tissue from their axillary draining lymph nodes. This clonotype has only a few counts. This CDR3 has 14 amino acids. Trimming took off 6 bases at V and 6 bases at J, with 15 bases between the two ends. Germline CDR1 KGHSH, CDR2 LQKENI. TCRdb processed the multiplex PCR reads anew with MiXCR; each CDR3 protein has one entry. The sample lists 200,000 to 300,000 distinct CDR3 sequences, 30% occurring once. Sequences were obtained from axillary lymph node tissue. This sequence was found in a female donor with breast cancer. Some clones in this sample may be carry-over from other donors' samples. V and J are TRBV18 and TRBJ2-1; weak D call: TRBD2 (5 bases). The CDR3 DNA sequence: TGTGCCAGCTCGTCCCGAGTGGGGAGCAATGAGCAGTTCTTC. Translated: CASSSRVGSNEQFF.